The 22 T cell receptor beta chains in this list originate from one sample, sequenced in a study of cytomegalovirus exposure and HLA in healthy donors. The PCR was carried out with 60 Vbeta primers and 13 Jbeta primers. Data came from immunoSEQ multiplex PCR; TCRdb stores just in-frame clones and leaves some out. In the table there are 52,000 or so clones, 60% to 80% of which are singletons. Source material: PBMCs. Receptors originate from a woman aged 40 to 50 in good health and CMV-seropositive.

The rearrangement uses TRBV7-2 and TRBJ2-7; no reliable D call. This CDR3 spans 14 amino acids. Trimming stripped 0 bases from V and 3 bases from J, with 9 bases between. Germline V CDR1 and CDR2: SGHTA, FQGNSA. The CDR3 spells CASSLASRDYEQYF. For the CDR3, the DNA is TGTGCCAGCAGCTTAGCGAGCCGCGACTACGAGCAGTACTTC.

This clone has just a few counts. This chain links TRBV9 with TRBJ2-5, with D unclear. V was cut by 4 bases and J by 4 bases, with 11 bases left in between. The CDR3 is 13 amino acids. The germline V gene has CDR1 SGDLS and CDR2 YYNGEE. The CDR3 DNA is TGTGCCAGCAGCCTCTCCCGGTCAGAGACCCAGTACTTC. Its protein product is CASSLSRSETQYF.

This chain uses TRBV6-1 with TRBJ1-6; 7 bases line up with TRBD1. CDR3 length: 16 residues. CDR1 and CDR2 (germline): MNHNS, SASEGT. V shed 1 base and J 7 bases; nucleotides not matched to a gene: 7. CDR3 DNA: TGTGCCAGCAGTGAAGAAGGGGGCCGGGGGAATTCACCCCTCCACTTT. Amino acid sequence: CASSEEGGRGNSPLHF.

The V call is TRBV6-6, the J call TRBJ1-6; no firm D call. Deletions cut 0 bases from V and 8 bases from J, with 11 bases between. The CDR3 loop spans 15 amino acids. Germline loops: CDR1 MNHNY, CDR2 SVGAGI (reference sequence). CDR3 sequence reads: CASSYSGLGDSPLHF. The CDR3 region has the DNA TGTGCCAGCAGTTACTCGGGCCTCGGGGATTCACCCCTCCACTTT.

The chain couples TRBV7-7 to TRBJ2-3, with TRBD2 as a possible D gene (6 bases). Germline V gene lookup returns CDR1 SSHAT and CDR2 FNYEAQ (reference sequence). Trimming removed 0 bases at V and 7 bases at J, with 11 bases between. CDR3 length equals 14 residues. The CDR3 region has the DNA TGTGCCAGCAGCTTAGCTGGGGGAGGAAATACGCAGTATTTT. Its translation: CASSLAGGGNTQYF.

The V gene is TRBV10-2, the J gene TRBJ2-5; 8 positions match TRBD2. Near its end, the DNA agrees better with TRBJ2-7, so the J call may be wrong. Looked up from germline, CDR1 is WSHSY and CDR2 is SAAADI. This CDR3 is built from 13 residues. The CDR3 DNA is TGCGCCAGCAGTTTAGCGGGGAACTACGAGCAGTACTTC. It specifies CASSLAGNYEQYF.

The chain has TRBV7-9 and TRBJ1-2; 9 bases are shared with TRBD1. The CDR3 extends over 14 amino acids. Trimming at V came to 5 bases and at J to 5 bases, leaving 6 bases not matched to a gene. CDR1 and CDR2 from the germline V gene are SEHNR and FQNEAQ (reference sequence). The CDR3 here is CASSPGTGLYGYTF. The CDR3 DNA reads as TGTGCCAGCAGCCCCGGGACAGGGCTGTATGGCTACACCTTC.

The J gene is TRBJ1-2, the V gene TRBV5-4; possible D gene TRBD1, 6 bases. The germline gives CDR1 SGHNT, CDR2 YYREEE (reference sequence). Trimming cost V 4 bases and J 4 bases, with 11 bases left between them. The CDR3 covers 13 residues. The CDR3 DNA reads as TGTGCCAGCAGCAGCCGACAGGCCTATGGCTACACCTTC. Encoded protein: CASSSRQAYGYTF.

This rearrangement joins TRBV10-1 to TRBJ2-4; no definite D call. The CDR3 loop spans 16 amino acids. The V gene lost 2 bases and the J gene lost 0 bases, with 11 bases spanning the gap. Germline CDR1 and CDR2: WNHNN and SYGVQD (reference sequence). The CDR3 DNA follows: TGCGCCAGCAGTGAGGAGGTGGATCTAGCCAAAAACATTCAGTACTTC. Protein product: CASSEEVDLAKNIQYF.

This clone has just one count. CDR3 loop: CASSDPRTVNSPLHF. CDR3 DNA sequence: TGTGCCAGCAGTGACCCCCGGACAGTTAATTCACCCCTCCACTTT. The chain combines TRBV25-1 with TRBJ1-6, with D perhaps TRBD1 (6 bases). The germline V and J ends were trimmed by 3 bases and 6 bases, with 12 bases remaining between them. The CDR3 consists of 15 residues. Per the germline V gene, CDR1 is MGHDK and CDR2 is SYGVNS.

The CDR3 DNA follows: TGTGCCTGCCAGACACCGGGGATACATGAGCAGTTCTTC. It encodes CACQTPGIHEQFF. The chain combines TRBV6-6 with TRBJ2-1; a weak D match, TRBD2 (5 bases). V gave up 11 bases and J gave up 8 bases, with 19 bases separating them. The CDR3 has 13 residues. Germline assignment: CDR1 MNHNY and CDR2 SVGAGI (reference sequence).

The genes are TRBV4-2 and TRBJ2-5; possibly TRBD2 for D (7 bases). V was cut by 1 base and J by 4 bases, with 19 bases left in between. This CDR3 has 17 residues. CDR1 is LGHNA, CDR2 YNFKEQ, per germline. This chain's CDR3 is CASSQGPRGGALETQYF. For the CDR3, the DNA is TGTGCCAGCAGCCAAGGACCCCGTGGGGGGGCCTTAGAGACCCAGTACTTC.

J is TRBJ2-3 and V is TRBV27; D gene uncertain. The CDR3 covers 11 residues. Germline V gene lookup returns CDR1 MNHEY and CDR2 SMNVEV (reference sequence). The germline V and J ends were trimmed by 5 bases and 3 bases, with 3 bases remaining between them. CDR3 DNA sequence: TGTGCCAGCAGTCTAACAGATACGCAGTATTTT. It translates to CASSLTDTQYF.

The chain uses TRBV2 and TRBJ2-5; 9 positions agree with TRBD2. V was clipped by 6 bases and J by 1 base; unmatched bases: 6. Germline assignment: CDR1 SNHLY and CDR2 FYNNEI. The CDR3 has 15 amino acids. CDR3: CASRESGGRQETQYF. Written as DNA, the CDR3 is TGTGCCAGCAGGGAGAGCGGGGGGCGCCAAGAGACCCAGTACTTC.

The gene calls are TRBV5-1 and TRBJ1-6; TRBD1 matches 7 bases. Germline CDR1 SGHRS, CDR2 YFSETQ. V trimming: 4 bases; J trimming: 9 bases; junction bases outside the gene matches: 7. The CDR3 runs to 14 residues. For the CDR3, the DNA is TGCGCCAGCAGCACCGGGACAGTGACTTCACCCCTCCACTTT. Amino acids: CASSTGTVTSPLHF.

V usage is TRBV30 and J usage is TRBJ1-1; perhaps TRBD1 as D (5 bases). Looked up from germline, CDR1 is GTSNPN and CDR2 is SVGIG (reference sequence). The CDR3 sequence is 13 residues long. The germline V and J ends were trimmed by 4 bases and 0 bases, with 9 bases remaining between them. The CDR3 nucleotides read TGTGCCTGGAACCGACAGCTGAACACTGAAGCTTTCTTT. This gives the protein CAWNRQLNTEAFF. Drawing the rest from reference TRBV30 and TRBJ1-1, the complete variable domain is SQTIHQWPATLVQPVGSPLSLECTVEGTSNPNLYWYRQAAGRGLQLLFYSVGIGQISSEVPQNLSASRPQDRQFILSSKKLLLSDSGFYLCAWNRQLNTEAFFGQGTRLTVV.

Only a few counts were recorded for this clone. The gene calls are TRBV7-3 and TRBJ1-5; D not certain. The CDR3 consists of 15 residues. Germline V lookup: CDR1 SGHTA, CDR2 FQGTGA. Deletions cut 7 bases from V and 2 bases from J, with 15 bases between. CDR3 amino acids: CASTLEANRNQPQHF. In nucleotides, the CDR3 is TGTGCCAGCACCCTGGAGGCAAACCGCAATCAGCCCCAGCATTTT.

The rearrangement joins TRBV5-1 to TRBJ2-7, with D possibly being TRBD1 (6 bases). V gave up 1 base and J gave up 6 bases, with 11 bases separating them. CDR1 SGHRS and CDR2 YFSETQ come from the germline V gene. The CDR3 sequence is 13 residues long. The CDR3 reads CASSLPGGREQYF. As DNA, the CDR3 is TGCGCCAGCAGCTTGCCTGGGGGCCGCGAGCAGTACTTC.

V usage is TRBV4-2 and J usage is TRBJ2-1; 8 nucleotides line up with TRBD2. Germline V lookup: CDR1 LGHNA, CDR2 YNFKEQ. The CDR3 is 20 amino acids. J lost 0 bases, V lost 4 bases, and 17 bases had no gene match. The CDR3 here is CASSLRVGLAGPDSYNEQFF. CDR3 bases: TGTGCCAGCAGCCTGAGGGTTGGTCTAGCGGGTCCGGACTCCTACAATGAGCAGTTCTTC.

The chain carries TRBV6-1 and TRBJ1-1; no clear D gene. The germline CDR1 and CDR2 sequences are MNHNS and SASEGT. V lost 2 bases and J 5 bases, leaving 12 bases between the germline ends. The CDR3 is 14 residues long. The CDR3 protein is CASSERQAWTEAFF. CDR3 DNA: TGTGCCAGCAGTGAACGGCAGGCTTGGACTGAAGCTTTCTTT.

This chain's CDR3 is CASSDGRDIPLHF. DNA for the CDR3: TGTGCCAGCAGTGACGGGAGGGATATCCCCCTCCACTTT. The V and J genes are TRBV2 and TRBJ1-6; D gene uncertain. The CDR3 spans 13 residues. CDR1 and CDR2 (germline): SNHLY, FYNNEI. Trimming stripped 3 bases from V and 13 bases from J, with 13 bases between.

This clone came up a few times. J is TRBJ2-7 and V is TRBV7-3; D is unclear. The CDR3 consists of 13 residues. V lost 3 bases and J 1 base, leaving 7 bases between the germline ends. Germline V gene data show CDR1 as SGHTA and CDR2 as FQGTGA. The CDR3 sequence is CASSFAESYEQYF. CDR3 DNA sequence: TGTGCCAGCAGCTTCGCGGAATCCTACGAGCAGTACTTC.